The 8 T cell receptor beta chains given below trace back to one sample, sequenced in a study of cytomegalovirus exposure and HLA in healthy donors. Primers: 60 Vbeta forward and 13 Jbeta reverse. Profiling relied on immunoSEQ multiplex PCR, and the TCRdb table lists in-frame clones only, not all of them. This sample has around 100,000 clones; roughly 78% occur once, and the top ten carry less than 5.5%. The sample comprised PBMCs. The origin of the receptors is a male donor in good health and CMV-seropositive.

V gene TRBV5-1 combines with J gene TRBJ2-3; a possible D gene is TRBD1 (6 bases). This CDR3 spans 14 amino acids. Germline assignment: CDR1 SGHRS and CDR2 YFSETQ. Trimming removed 0 bases from V and 5 bases from J, with 10 bases in between. For the CDR3, the DNA is TGCGCCAGCAGCTTGGGGGGGCCCGAAGATACGCAGTATTTT. Translation gives CASSLGGPEDTQYF.

This clone was seen only once. The V and J genes are TRBV10-2 and TRBJ1-1, with D perhaps TRBD1 (5 bases). Trimming took off 10 bases at V and 2 bases at J, with 14 bases between the two ends. This CDR3 has 13 amino acids. Per the germline V gene, CDR1 is WSHSY and CDR2 is SAAADI. The CDR3 coding sequence is TGCGCCACCGGGGGACGGCTCAACACTGAAGCTTTCTTT. It specifies CATGGRLNTEAFF.

The chain uses TRBV6-6 and TRBJ1-3, with D possibly TRBD1 on 5 matching bases. This CDR3 has 15 amino acids. Trimming pared 5 bases from V and 0 bases from J, leaving 11 bases between. Germline V CDR1 and CDR2: MNHNY, SVGAGI (reference sequence). The CDR3 nucleotides read TGTGCCAGCAGTCCTAACGGGGGCTCTGGAAACACCATATATTTT. Translated: CASSPNGGSGNTIYF.

V gene TRBV5-1 combines with J gene TRBJ2-2; no clear D. V was trimmed by 4 bases and J by 6 bases, leaving 13 bases between them. The germline V gene encodes CDR1 SGHRS and CDR2 YFSETQ. There are 14 residues in the CDR3. This CDR3 reads CASSAAVTAGELFF. The CDR3 DNA reads as TGCGCCAGCAGCGCGGCGGTTACGGCCGGGGAGCTGTTTTTT.

This rearrangement joins TRBV5-6 to TRBJ1-5; no reliable D call. This CDR3 is built from 15 residues. Germline CDR1 SGHDT, CDR2 YYEEEE. The V end was cut by 4 bases, the J end by 0 bases, with 11 bases between. The CDR3 here is CASSDGDYSNQPQHF. CDR3 DNA sequence: TGTGCCAGCAGCGATGGAGATTATAGCAATCAGCCCCAGCATTTT.

Only a few counts were recorded for this clone. V and J are TRBV4-2 and TRBJ2-2; tentative D call: TRBD2 (7 bases). CDR1 and CDR2 (germline): LGHNA, YNFKEQ. The CDR3 loop spans 17 amino acids. V lost 1 base to trimming and J lost 6 bases, with 18 bases between them. The CDR3 DNA sequence: TGTGCCAGCAGCCAAGTTAAGGGACTACAGGGCTCCGGGGAGCTGTTTTTT. The encoded protein is CASSQVKGLQGSGELFF.

This rearrangement joins TRBV5-1 to TRBJ2-7, with 11 nucleotides matching TRBD2. Germline loops: CDR1 SGHRS, CDR2 YFSETQ. V lost 6 bases to trimming and J lost 3 bases; unmatched junction nucleotides: 5. This CDR3 is 14 amino acids long. For the CDR3, the DNA is TGCGCCAGCACCCCGACTAGCGGGGACTACGAGCAGTACTTC. It is translated as CASTPTSGDYEQYF.

V gene TRBV29-1 combines with J gene TRBJ2-7; 12 nucleotides agree with TRBD2. V shed 0 bases, J shed 7 bases, and the junction held 7 bases outside the gene matches. From germline, CDR1 is SQVTM and CDR2 ANQGSEA. There are 15 residues in the CDR3. CDR3 DNA: TGCAGCGTTGAAGAACTAGCGGGAGGATCGGGTGAGCAGTACTTC. Amino acid sequence: CSVEELAGGSGEQYF.